This T cell receptor (beta chain) is drawn from a study of T cell changes during pregnancy in multiple sclerosis. The protocol was immunoSEQ multiplex PCR, while the TCRdb copy is restricted to in-frame clones and leaves out a portion. The table shows 56,000 or so clones, with just over 90% occurring only once. Deletions cut 1 base from V and 6 bases from J, with 11 bases between. The CDR3 contains 13 residues. Germline V gene lookup returns CDR1 SGHDT and CDR2 YYEEEE. The chain has TRBV5-6 and TRBJ2-7; maybe TRBD2 (6 bases). This clonotype was sampled from a female donor in good health, enrolled as a control in a pregnancy study. The source material was peripheral blood, sampled in the first trimester of pregnancy. The CDR3 bases are TGTGCCAGCAGCTTGCCGGCGGGGCTCGAGCAGTACTTC. Encoded protein: CASSLPAGLEQYF.